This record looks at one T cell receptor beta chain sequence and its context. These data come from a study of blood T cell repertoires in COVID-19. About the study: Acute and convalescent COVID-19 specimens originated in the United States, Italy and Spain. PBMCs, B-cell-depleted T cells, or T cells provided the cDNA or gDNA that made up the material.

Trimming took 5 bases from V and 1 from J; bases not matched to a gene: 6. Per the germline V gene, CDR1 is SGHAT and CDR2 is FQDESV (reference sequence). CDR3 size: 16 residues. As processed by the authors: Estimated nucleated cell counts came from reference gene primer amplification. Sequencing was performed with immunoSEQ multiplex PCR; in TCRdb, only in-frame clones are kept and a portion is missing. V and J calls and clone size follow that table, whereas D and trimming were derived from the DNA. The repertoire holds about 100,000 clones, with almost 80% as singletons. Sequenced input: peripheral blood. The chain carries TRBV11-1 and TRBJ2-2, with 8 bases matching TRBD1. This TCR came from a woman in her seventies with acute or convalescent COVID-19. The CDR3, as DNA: TGTGCCAGCAGCCCCCCAGGGGGCTGGAACACCGGGGAGCTGTTTTTT. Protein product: CASSPPGGWNTGELFF.